This T cell receptor beta chain was sequenced for a study of T-cell reconstitution after alpha-beta-depleted transplantation in children (dated by TCRdb to the mid-2010s). Notes on the research overall: T-cell immune reconstitution after TCRalphabeta/CD19-depleted allogeneic hematopoietic cell transplantation in children was quantitatively tracked in the study by means of TCR repertoire profiling.

The library was produced with PCR. Sequenced on an Illumina HiSeq 2500. To normalize quantification of the TCRbeta repertoire, the TCR libraries were built with molecular barcoding that relied on unique molecular identifiers. TCRdb reprocessing: public reads trimmed at Q25 with fastp, clones called with MiXCR, in-frame beta chains kept. Under each unique CDR3 protein, matching rows form one entry showing the most common genes and DNA. A total of tens of thousands of distinct CDR3 sequences appear in this sample, 5.5% to 7.5% of them only once. The ten biggest clones cover more than 30% of the sample. This clonotype was seen at least ten times. This clone's antigen is unknown. Per-base qualities were not stored, and no clone one base away is much larger. V sheds 5 bases and J sheds 2 bases, leaving 16 bases between their ends. The CDR3, cysteine through phenylalanine, is 15 amino acids long. CDR3 DNA is the only sequence kept; it has 45 bases, read in frame from the first base. In the germline V gene, CDR1 corresponds to SGHTA and CDR2 to FQGNSA.

What the study reported, not specific to this receptor: Over subsequent months, a decline in hyperexpanded clone frequencies was noted, and after one year, T-cell counts and TCRbeta diversity were mostly ascribed to newly produced T cells. Apparently early alphabetaT-cell count recovery about two months after transplant reportedly relied on only several hundred rapidly expanded clones derived from non-depleted graft cells. The high TCRbeta diversity at day 60 in some patients was ascribed to recipient T cells and intrathymic progenitors that had survived conditioning.

The time point label on this specimen signifies: day 60 (about 2 months) after transplantation. The intended sense of this specimen's treatment or condition label: allogeneic hematopoietic cell transplantation with graft depleted of TCRalphabeta T cells and CD19 B cells. TCRalphabeta/CD19-depleted allogeneic hematopoietic cell grafts were given to the transplant recipients, all of whom were children. This chain joins TRBV7-2 to TRBJ2-7; no D gene can be assigned with confidence. The source material was PBMCs, mostly from graft donor cells, sampled 60 days after TCRalphabeta/CD19-depleted stem cell transplant. The TCR originated in a female patient aged 2-10 years who had a stem cell transplant for aplastic anemia, so the T cells may come from the graft donor. The CDR3 protein: CASSASGGPAYEQYF. The nucleotides are TGTGCCAGCAGCGCCTCTGGCGGACCAGCCTACGAGCAGTACTTC.